The source of this T cell receptor beta chain is a study of T cell responses to AZD1222 COVID-19 vaccine. Study information: Pooling was applied to second doses at about 4 or about 12 weeks.

Measured with immunoSEQ multiplex PCR; TCRdb has only the in-frame clones, and not every one. The table lists 150,000 to 200,000 clones, about 91% of them singletons. A word on this clone: The antigen remains undetermined.

Whole-study results and caveats: As reported, nearly half of all spike-specific TCRs target variant regions that are unmutated. Receipt of two AZD1222 doses was followed by a rise in Spike-specific TCR breadth and depth.

The CDR3 has 15 amino acids. The J segment lost 1 base and the V segment lost 5 bases, leaving 7 bases of the junction unmatched. The germline gives CDR1 MNHEY, CDR2 SVGEGT. The TCR comes from an adult in good health. The chain is built from TRBV6-2 or TRBV6-3 and TRBJ2-5; 7 bases map to TRBD1. The sequences come from peripheral blood, collected on day 0 of AZD1222 vaccination. The CDR3 protein is CASSRGQTPQETQYF. CDR3 DNA sequence: TGTGCCAGCAGTAGGGGACAGACCCCCCAAGAGACCCAGTACTTC.